This paragraph covers one T cell receptor (beta chain) sequence. Which antigen it targets is not known. Per-base quality was not reported, and no clone a single base away is much larger than it. This record comes from a study of control samples from healthy donors and cancer patients (dated by TCRdb to the early 2020s). Library preparation employed the immunoSEQ multiplex PCR assay. TCRdb re-hosts the immuneACCESS table, in-frame sequences only. Its copies lack some clones; in the studies checked, an unresolved V gene accounts for under half of them, and the cause for the rest is not known. The sample table contains approximately 170,000 clones; only one count was recorded for roughly nine tenths of them. The ten top clones hold 1.1% to 1.5% of the sample. V is clipped by 1 base and J by 0 bases, and the sequence between their germline boundaries is 12 bases long. From the germline V gene (reference sequence), CDR1 is LNHDA and CDR2 is SQIVND. Counted from cysteine to phenylalanine, this CDR3 has 16 amino acids. The kept DNA is CDR3 alone, 48 bases in frame from the first base.

The sequencing sample was made of blood. The receptor was isolated from a man younger than 40 in good health. The sequence joins TRBV19 to TRBJ1-1; the D gene identity is not certain. Here is the DNA: TGTGCCAGTAGTATAGGGGTACCAGCCTTGAACACTGAAGCTTTCTTT. Translated, this gives CASSIGVPALNTEAFF.